Presented here are 23 T cell receptor beta chains from one specimen sequenced in a study of vaccination and CD4 T cells after COVID-19. Treatment reported: roughly 11-day PBMC culture with coronavirus spike peptide pools or control peptides (ViraFEST assay). The antigens of these receptors remain unknown. Cultured CD4+ T cell DNA underwent sequencing with the Oncomine TCR Beta short-read assay. TCRdb recomputed calls from the PCR reads with MiXCR, one row per CDR3 protein. The sample shows approximately 12,000 distinct CDR3 sequences, under 80% of them seen only once. Sequencing used CD4+ T cells from blood, cultured in vitro. The receptors were sampled from a human donor who had recovered from COVID-19.

V is TRBV27 and J is TRBJ2-1; 10 bases match TRBD1. Looked up from germline, CDR1 is MNHEY and CDR2 is SMNVEV (reference sequence). V was clipped by 5 bases and J by 8 bases; unmatched bases: 9. CDR3 length: 15 amino acids. As DNA, the CDR3 is TGTGCCAGCAGTATCCGACAGGGGGCTAGCTATGAGCAGTTCTTC. Translating it yields CASSIRQGASYEQFF.

V is TRBV12-3 or TRBV12-4 and J is TRBJ1-2; 10 bases agree with TRBD1. V gave up 4 bases and J gave up 8 bases; unmatched junction bases: 10. This CDR3 has 15 residues. CDR3 protein: CASSSQPGQGSGYTF. The CDR3, as DNA: TGTGCCAGCAGTTCGCAGCCGGGACAGGGGAGCGGCTACACCTTC.

This clonotype was seen a few times. The chain links TRBV18 to TRBJ1-5, with 11 positions matching TRBD1. Germline V gene sequence: CDR1 KGHSH, CDR2 LQKENI. Losses at the gene ends were 3 bases for V and 4 bases for J; bases not matched to a gene: 2. The CDR3 loop spans 15 amino acids. CDR3 sequence (DNA): TGTGCCAGCTCACCGGGGACAGGGGGGAATCAGCCCCAGCATTTT. This encodes CASSPGTGGNQPQHF. The full variable domain, its missing parts supplied by reference TRBV18 and TRBJ1-5, is NAGVMQNPRHLVRRRGQEARLRCSPMKGHSHVYWYRQLPEEGLKFMVYLQKENIIDESGMPKERFSAEFPKEGPSILRIQQVVRGDSAAYFCASSPGTGGNQPQHFGDGTRLSIL.

This clonotype was detected a few times. The gene calls are TRBV19 and TRBJ1-1; D unresolved. This CDR3 is 13 amino acids long. Trimming removed 6 bases from V and 3 bases from J, with 11 bases in between. In germline, CDR1 is LNHDA, CDR2 SQIVND (reference sequence). This chain's CDR3 is CASREGRDTEAFF. Written as DNA, the CDR3 is TGTGCCAGTAGGGAAGGACGGGACACTGAAGCTTTCTTT.

This clonotype has just a few counts. The chain uses TRBV7-3 and TRBJ2-1; 7 bases fit TRBD2. Germline CDR1 and CDR2: SGHTA and FQGTGA. CDR3 size: 13 residues. V trimming: 4 bases; J trimming: 8 bases; junction bases outside the gene matches: 5. The CDR3 here is CASSSSGRDEQFF. CDR3 nucleotides: TGTGCCAGCAGCTCCTCAGGGAGGGATGAGCAGTTCTTC.

The V call is TRBV28, the J call TRBJ2-7; 7 bases align to TRBD1. CDR1 MDHEN and CDR2 SYDVKM come from the germline V gene. The CDR3 spans 16 residues. V shed 3 bases, J shed 2 bases, and the junction held 10 bases outside the gene matches. This CDR3 is CASSFRPDRAAYEQYF. The CDR3 nucleotides are TGTGCCAGCAGTTTCCGACCAGACAGGGCGGCCTACGAGCAGTACTTC.

The chain couples TRBV21-1 to TRBJ2-5; TRBD1, the table's D call, was not compared with the DNA. TRBV21-1 is a recognized pseudogene. The CDR3 is made up of 12 amino acids. CDR3 protein: CASSKGRDTQYF. The CDR3 DNA reads as TGTGCCAGCAGCAAAGGCCGGGACACCCAGTACTTC.

This clonotype was counted between two and nine times. The chain is built from TRBV25-1 and TRBJ2-2; 9 bases align to TRBD2. The germline V gene has CDR1 MGHDK and CDR2 SYGVNS. This CDR3 is 14 amino acids long. V lost 4 bases, J lost 3 bases, and 0 bases stayed unmatched. DNA for the CDR3: TGTGCCAGCAGTGGGACTAGCGACACCGGGGAGCTGTTTTTT. The encoded protein is CASSGTSDTGELFF.

V and J are TRBV5-5 and TRBJ2-7; TRBD2 is a possible D gene (6 bases). Trimming stripped 0 bases from V and 6 bases from J, with 13 bases between. The CDR3 consists of 14 residues. Germline values: CDR1 SGHKS, CDR2 YYEKEE (reference sequence). The CDR3, as DNA: TGTGCCAGCAGCTTGGTCGGGAGCAACCGCGAGCAGTACTTC. This translates into CASSLVGSNREQYF.

The chain has TRBV10-3 and TRBJ1-1; TRBD1 matches at 7 bases. CDR3 length equals 15 residues. Trimming at V came to 3 bases and at J to 6 bases, leaving 10 bases not matched to a gene. Germline CDR1 is ENHRY and CDR2 is SYGVKD. CDR3 bases: TGTGCCATCAGTGATCCTAAACAGGGGATCCCTGAAGCTTTCTTT. It translates to CAISDPKQGIPEAFF.

CDR3 nucleotide sequence: TGTGCCAGCAGCTTAGCGGGGCCTGAGCAGTTCTTC. As protein: CASSLAGPEQFF. The J gene is TRBJ2-1, the V gene TRBV7-9; perhaps TRBD1 as D (5 bases). The V and J ends lost 0 bases and 9 bases respectively, with 6 bases between them. There are 12 residues in the CDR3. Germline CDR1 SEHNR, CDR2 FQNEAQ (reference sequence).

Only a few counts were recorded for this clonotype. This chain uses TRBV20-1 with TRBJ2-7; the match to TRBD1 covers 10 bases. Germline lookup yields CDR1 DFQATT and CDR2 SNEGSKA (reference sequence). This CDR3 is built from 14 residues. This chain's CDR3 is CSSDAGQGTSEQYF. DNA for the CDR3: TGCAGCTCGGACGCGGGACAGGGGACCAGCGAGCAGTACTTC.

The table lists this clonotype with a few counts. The chain uses TRBV20-1 and TRBJ1-2; perhaps TRBD1 as D (6 bases). The CDR3 length is 13 residues. CDR1 DFQATT and CDR2 SNEGSKA come from the germline V gene (reference sequence). V lost 5 bases and J 0 bases, leaving 10 bases between the germline ends. CDR3 DNA sequence: TGCAGTGCTCGGACAGAGACTAACTATGGCTACACCTTC. It encodes CSARTETNYGYTF.

The chain combines TRBV18 with TRBJ2-1, with TRBD1 identical over 8 bases. The V gene end was trimmed by 2 bases and the J gene end by 6 bases; junction bases not matched to a gene: 6. Per germline, CDR1 KGHSH and CDR2 LQKENI. The CDR3 totals 15 residues. For the CDR3, the DNA is TGTGCCAGCTCACCAAGTAGCGGACAGGGCAATGAGCAGTTCTTC. It specifies CASSPSSGQGNEQFF.

This clonotype was observed once. The chain links TRBV14 to TRBJ2-6; D is ambiguous. Germline assignment: CDR1 SGHDN and CDR2 FVKESK. The germline V and J ends were trimmed by 5 bases and 0 bases, with 11 bases remaining between them. This CDR3 contains 16 residues. The CDR3 DNA reads as TGTGCCAGCAGCTTAGACACCCTCTCTGGGGCCAACGTCCTGACTTTC. Amino acids: CASSLDTLSGANVLTF. The whole variable domain, remainder taken from reference TRBV14 and TRBJ2-6, is EAGVTQFPSHSVIEKGQTVTLRCDPISGHDNLYWYRRVMGKEIKFLLHFVKESKQDESGMPNNRFLAERTGGTYSTLKVQPAELEDSGVYFCASSLDTLSGANVLTFGAGSRLTVL.

The chain uses TRBV5-4 and TRBJ2-2; maybe TRBD1 (6 bases). Trimming removed 3 bases at V and 2 bases at J, with 11 bases between. CDR1 and CDR2 from the germline V gene are SGHNT and YYREEE (reference sequence). The CDR3 contains 15 residues. CDR3 residues: CASSSGTPNTGELFF. DNA of the CDR3: TGTGCCAGCAGCTCCGGGACACCAAACACCGGGGAGCTGTTTTTT.

The V call is TRBV12-3 or TRBV12-4, the J call TRBJ1-3; 7 nucleotides agree with TRBD1. Trimming removed 4 bases from V and 3 bases from J; junction bases left unmatched: 0. The CDR3 totals 13 residues. CDR3 DNA: TGTGCCAGCAGTTACAGGGGTGGAAACACCATATATTTT. Amino acids: CASSYRGGNTIYF.

CDR3 DNA sequence: TGTGCCAGCAGTGCGCGGACTAGCGGGAGCAATGAGCAGTTCTTC. It codes for CASSARTSGSNEQFF. The J gene is TRBJ2-1, the V gene TRBV2, with 13 bases lining up with TRBD2. The CDR3 totals 15 residues. Germline lookup yields CDR1 SNHLY and CDR2 FYNNEI. J gave up 6 bases and V 4 bases, and 3 bases lay outside the gene matches.

CDR3: CAISQLAGQSYEQYF. CDR3 bases: TGTGCCATCAGTCAACTAGCGGGCCAAAGCTACGAGCAGTACTTC. The chain has TRBV10-3 and TRBJ2-7; 9 bases fit TRBD2. The germline gives CDR1 ENHRY, CDR2 SYGVKD. Trimming took 5 bases from V and 3 from J; bases not matched to a gene: 8. CDR3 size: 15 residues.

V gene TRBV30 combines with J gene TRBJ2-7; D might be TRBD1 (5 bases). CDR3 length equals 16 residues. CDR1 is GTSNPN, CDR2 SVGIG, per germline (reference sequence). The germline V and J ends were trimmed by 2 bases and 0 bases, with 17 bases remaining between them. The CDR3 nucleotides are TGTGCCTGGAGTCGTCCTCAAGGGGATAGCTCCTACGAGCAGTACTTC. This sequence encodes CAWSRPQGDSSYEQYF. Variable domain in full (rest from reference TRBV30 and TRBJ2-7): SQTIHQWPATLVQPVGSPLSLECTVEGTSNPNLYWYRQAAGRGLQLLFYSVGIGQISSEVPQNLSASRPQDRQFILSSKKLLLSDSGFYLCAWSRPQGDSSYEQYFGPGTRLTVT.

The chain combines TRBV20-1 with TRBJ2-1; 10 bases align to TRBD2. Germline V gene lookup returns CDR1 DFQATT and CDR2 SNEGSKA (reference sequence). CDR3 size: 15 residues. The V and J ends lost 0 bases and 9 bases, in that order; junction bases with no gene match: 8. The CDR3: CSARDGLAGDGEQFF. CDR3 DNA: TGCAGTGCTAGAGATGGGCTAGCGGGAGATGGTGAGCAGTTCTTC.

This chain links TRBV7-3 with TRBJ2-5; 7 positions match TRBD2. The germline CDR1 and CDR2 sequences are SGHTA and FQGTGA. V was pared by 4 bases and J by 5 bases, with 4 bases of the junction left unmatched. CDR3 length: 13 residues. CDR3 coding DNA: TGTGCCAGCAGCTCTCAGGGAGGGGAGACCCAGTACTTC. Its translation is CASSSQGGETQYF.

The rearrangement uses TRBV20-1 and TRBJ1-4; 8 bases fit TRBD1. The CDR3 totals 13 residues. The V gene's germline CDR1 is DFQATT and CDR2 SNEGSKA (reference sequence). The CDR3 region is CSAMTTGDEKLFF. In DNA, the CDR3 is TGCAGCGCCATGACGACAGGGGATGAAAAACTGTTTTTT.